Listed below are T cell receptor beta chains from one sample, sequenced in a study of T cell changes during pregnancy in multiple sclerosis. Clones were read by immunoSEQ multiplex PCR, and TCRdb kept only the in-frame ones, dropping some. The sample has 70,000 to 90,000 clones; approximately 91% are singletons. The input for sequencing was PBMCs, taken in the first trimester of pregnancy. These receptors all stem from a female donor in good health, serving as a control in a pregnancy study. Some clones in this sample may be carry-over from other donors' samples. CDR3s include the opening cysteine and the closing phenylalanine or tryptophan. A D gene is named only where the DNA matches it firmly. Rows may omit the clone size; those that give it use once, few, many or a size class.

TRBV9	.	TRBJ2-5	.	CASSRGRGEGSQETQYF	TGTGCCAGCAGCCGAGGGAGGGGGGAGGGATCCCAAGAGACCCAGTACTTC
TRBV20-1	few	TRBJ1-1	.	CSAGGGAEAFF	TGCAGTGCTGGGGGAGGCGCTGAAGCTTTCTTT
TRBV28	once	TRBJ1-6	.	CASTEARRRHSYNSPLHF	TGTGCCAGCACCGAGGCCAGACGACGCCACTCCTATAATTCACCCCTCCACTTT
TRBV11-2	once	TRBJ2-1	.	CASSLGIQEGYNEQFF	TGTGCCAGCAGCTTAGGTATACAGGAAGGGTACAATGAGCAGTTCTTC
TRBV5-1	.	TRBJ2-3	TRBD2	CASSAGTTGTQYF	TGCGCCAGCAGCGCCGGGACTACGGGTACGCAGTATTTT
TRBV28	.	TRBJ2-7	.	CASSFDTPGQSYEQYF	TGTGCCAGCAGTTTCGATACGCCGGGACAATCCTACGAGCAGTACTTC
TRBV5-5	.	TRBJ2-7	TRBD1	CASSLLTDRATYEQYF	TGTGCCAGCAGCTTACTGACGGACAGGGCTACCTACGAGCAGTACTTC
TRBV7-6	.	TRBJ2-1	TRBD2	CASSPRGSGSVNEQFF	TGTGCCAGCAGCCCCCGGGGTAGCGGGAGTGTCAATGAGCAGTTCTTC
TRBV6-5	.	TRBJ2-1	TRBD2	CASSLGGNAYNEQFF	TGTGCCAGCAGTTTGGGAGGGAATGCATACAATGAGCAGTTCTTC
TRBV5-1	once	TRBJ2-5	.	CASSLAPGEETQYF	TGCGCCAGCAGCTTGGCCCCAGGGGAAGAGACCCAGTACTTC
TRBV19	once	TRBJ1-3	TRBD1	CASSMGQVFGNTIYF	TGTGCCAGTAGTATGGGACAGGTCTTTGGAAACACCATATATTTT
TRBV7-8	.	TRBJ2-2	.	CASSLGLSSGTGELFF	TGTGCCAGCAGCTTAGGACTCAGTAGTGGAACCGGGGAGCTGTTTTTT
TRBV4-2	.	TRBJ2-7	TRBD1	CASSPKDTGTGAFYEQYF	TGTGCCAGCAGCCCGAAAGACACGGGAACAGGGGCGTTCTACGAGCAGTACTTC
TRBV5-4	.	TRBJ2-2	TRBD2	CASSSRLAGGNTGELFF	TGTGCCAGCAGCTCGCGACTAGCGGGAGGTAACACCGGGGAGCTGTTTTTT
TRBV5-1	once	TRBJ2-7	TRBD2	CASSPLAGGTYEQYF	TGCGCCAGCAGCCCCCTTGCGGGGGGGACCTACGAGCAGTACTTC
TRBV7-2	.	TRBJ2-7	TRBD2	CAGSQPSGRAYEQYF	TGTGCCGGCAGCCAGCCCAGCGGGAGGGCCTACGAGCAGTACTTC
TRBV13	.	TRBJ1-2	TRBD1	CASSLGRQGVYGYTF	TGTGCCAGCAGCTTAGGCCGACAGGGGGTCTATGGCTACACCTTC
TRBV7-6	.	TRBJ2-7	TRBD1	CASSPDRGDEQYF	TGTGCCAGCAGCCCAGACAGGGGTGACGAGCAGTACTTC
TRBV27	once	TRBJ2-7	TRBD2	CASSLVVRLAGGPHEQYF	TGTGCCAGCAGTTTAGTGGTTCGGCTAGCGGGAGGGCCCCACGAGCAGTACTTC
TRBV15	.	TRBJ2-1	.	CATSREGQYNEQFF	TGTGCCACCAGCAGAGAAGGACAATACAATGAGCAGTTCTTC
TRBV18	.	TRBJ2-7	.	CASSPTARTYEQYF	TGTGCCAGCTCACCAACGGCGCGGACCTACGAGCAGTACTTC
TRBV19	.	TRBJ1-6	.	CASSHRTVGSPLHF	TGTGCCAGTAGCCACAGGACAGTCGGCTCACCCCTCCACTTT
TRBV28	.	TRBJ2-7	TRBD2	CASRRGGASHYEQYF	TGTGCCAGCAGACGGGGGGGAGCTTCTCACTACGAGCAGTACTTC
TRBV6-5	.	TRBJ1-1	TRBD1	CASSPGTGGTEAFF	TGTGCCAGCAGCCCCGGGACAGGGGGCACTGAAGCTTTCTTT
TRBV11-1	.	TRBJ2-1	.	CASSLGGWWTQYNEQFF	TGTGCCAGCAGCTTAGGAGGGTGGTGGACCCAGTACAATGAGCAGTTCTTC
TRBV7-8	.	TRBJ2-3	.	CASSFDRITQYF	TGTGCCAGCAGCTTCGACAGGATAACGCAGTATTTT
TRBV18	.	TRBJ2-7	.	CATSLGPPPYEQYF	TGTGCCACCTCTCTGGGGCCGCCTCCCTACGAGCAGTACTTC
TRBV5-4	.	TRBJ2-1	TRBD2	CASSFSGGAHEQFF	TGTGCCAGCAGCTTTAGCGGGGGGGCACATGAGCAGTTCTTC
TRBV5-8	once	TRBJ2-1	TRBD2	CASSSPGAGVTYNEQFF	TGTGCCAGCAGCTCCCCGGGAGCGGGGGTCACCTACAATGAGCAGTTCTTC
TRBV5-6	.	TRBJ1-4	TRBD1	CASSPGQGWDEKLFF	TGTGCCAGCAGCCCAGGACAGGGCTGGGATGAAAAACTGTTTTTT
TRBV5-6	.	TRBJ1-5	TRBD1	CASSRDRHNQPQHF	TGTGCCAGCAGCCGGGACAGACACAATCAGCCCCAGCATTTT
TRBV15	once	TRBJ1-6	TRBD1	CATRGQYNSPLHF	TGTGCCACCAGGGGACAGTATAATTCACCCCTCCACTTT
TRBV28	few	TRBJ1-5	TRBD1	CASSLFTGEYVQPQHF	TGTGCCAGCAGTTTATTCACAGGGGAATATGTTCAGCCCCAGCATTTT
TRBV28	.	TRBJ2-1	TRBD2	CASSFVPPKRGGLEQFF	TGTGCCAGCAGTTTTGTCCCACCCAAACGGGGGGGCCTAGAGCAGTTCTTC
TRBV18	once	TRBJ1-2	TRBD1	CASSEQGGYGYTF	TGTGCCAGCTCAGAACAGGGGGGCTATGGCTACACCTTC
TRBV5-1	.	TRBJ1-1	TRBD1	CASSIQGAGGTEAFF	TGCGCCAGCAGCATACAGGGGGCAGGAGGGACTGAAGCTTTCTTT
TRBV11-3	.	TRBJ2-1	TRBD2	CASSISGGQGEQFF	TGTGCCAGCAGCATTAGCGGGGGGCAGGGTGAGCAGTTCTTC
TRBV11-2	.	TRBJ2-3	.	CASSLGGDTQYF	TGTGCCAGCAGCTTAGGAGGAGATACGCAGTATTTT
TRBV4-1	.	TRBJ1-2	TRBD1	CASSQTRGRDRGYYGYTF	TGCGCCAGCAGCCAAACGAGGGGGAGGGACAGGGGTTACTATGGCTACACCTTC
TRBV18	.	TRBJ2-7	TRBD1	CASSPRTGRNEQYF	TGTGCCAGCTCACCCCGGACAGGGCGCAACGAGCAGTACTTC
TRBV7-9	.	TRBJ2-1	TRBD1	CASSSETGFGQFF	TGTGCCAGCAGCTCCGAGACAGGGTTTGGGCAGTTCTTC
TRBV28	.	TRBJ2-2	TRBD2	CASTALAGVSTGELFF	TGTGCCAGCACCGCACTAGCGGGTGTAAGCACCGGGGAGCTGTTTTTT
TRBV9	.	TRBJ2-3	TRBD2	CASGKETAGEVTQYF	TGTGCCAGCGGAAAGGAGACCGCGGGGGAGGTTACGCAGTATTTT
TRBV29-1	.	TRBJ2-2	.	CSVNRNTGELFF	TGCAGCGTTAACAGGAACACCGGGGAGCTGTTTTTT
TRBV18	.	TRBJ1-5	.	CASSPPDGQHYSNQPQHF	TGTGCCAGCTCACCACCTGACGGACAGCATTATAGCAATCAGCCCCAGCATTTT
TRBV10-3	.	TRBJ2-1	TRBD2	CTITMGLAGMDEQFF	TGTACCATCACCATGGGACTAGCGGGAATGGATGAGCAGTTCTTC
TRBV4-3	few	TRBJ2-1	TRBD1	CASSHTGGLGNEQFF	TGCGCCAGCAGCCATACAGGGGGCTTGGGTAATGAGCAGTTCTTC
TRBV7-2	.	TRBJ2-4	.	CASSPPGTPENIQYF	TGTGCCAGCAGCCCGCCCGGGACTCCAGAGAACATTCAGTACTTC
TRBV6-5	.	TRBJ1-5	.	CASSSREFGNQPQHF	TGTGCCAGCAGTTCAAGGGAGTTTGGCAATCAGCCCCAGCATTTT
TRBV5-4	.	TRBJ2-3	TRBD1	CASSLGSAGGKSTDTQYF	TGTGCCAGCAGCTTGGGGTCGGCAGGGGGCAAGAGCACAGATACGCAGTATTTT
TRBV10-3	.	TRBJ1-5	.	CANAGGGNQPQHF	TGTGCCAACGCGGGAGGGGGCAATCAGCCCCAGCATTTT
TRBV10-3	.	TRBJ2-1	TRBD2	CAISGSSGRRNEQFF	TGTGCCATCAGTGGGTCGAGCGGGAGAAGGAATGAGCAGTTCTTC
TRBV28	.	TRBJ1-1	.	CASTPLEGRKNTEAFF	TGTGCCAGCACACCCCTAGAGGGAAGAAAGAACACTGAAGCTTTCTTT
TRBV7-3	once	TRBJ2-1	TRBD2	CASSKGLAGGNNEQFF	TGTGCCAGCAGCAAAGGACTAGCGGGAGGAAACAATGAGCAGTTCTTC
TRBV27	.	TRBJ2-7	.	CASNPGTSFGEQYF	TGTGCCAGCAACCCCGGGACATCCTTCGGGGAGCAGTACTTC